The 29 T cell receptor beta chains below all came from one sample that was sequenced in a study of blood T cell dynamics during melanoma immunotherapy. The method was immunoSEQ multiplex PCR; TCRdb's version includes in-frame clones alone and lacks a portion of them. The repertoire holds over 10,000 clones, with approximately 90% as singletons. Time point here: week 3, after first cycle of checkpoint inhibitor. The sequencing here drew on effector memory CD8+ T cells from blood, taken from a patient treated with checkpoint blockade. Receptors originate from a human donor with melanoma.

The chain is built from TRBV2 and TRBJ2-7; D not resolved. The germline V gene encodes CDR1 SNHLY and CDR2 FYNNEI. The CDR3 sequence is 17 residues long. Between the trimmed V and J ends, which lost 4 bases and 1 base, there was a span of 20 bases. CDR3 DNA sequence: TGTGCCAGCAGTGGTATAAGAAAGAAACAATGGTCCTACGAGCAGTACTTC. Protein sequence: CASSGIRKKQWSYEQYF.

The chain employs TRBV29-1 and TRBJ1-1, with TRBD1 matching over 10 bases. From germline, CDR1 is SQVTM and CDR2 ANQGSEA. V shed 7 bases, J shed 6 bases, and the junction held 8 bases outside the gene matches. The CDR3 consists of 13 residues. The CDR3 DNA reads TGCAGCGCGACAGGGGGCAATTTCCCTGAAGCTTTCTTT. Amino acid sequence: CSATGGNFPEAFF.

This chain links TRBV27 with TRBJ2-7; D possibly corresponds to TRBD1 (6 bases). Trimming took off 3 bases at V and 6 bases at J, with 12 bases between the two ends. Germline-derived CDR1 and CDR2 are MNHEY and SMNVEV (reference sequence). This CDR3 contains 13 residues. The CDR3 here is CASSFLTGTEQYF. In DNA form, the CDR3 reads TGTGCCAGCAGTTTCCTCACAGGGACCGAGCAGTACTTC.

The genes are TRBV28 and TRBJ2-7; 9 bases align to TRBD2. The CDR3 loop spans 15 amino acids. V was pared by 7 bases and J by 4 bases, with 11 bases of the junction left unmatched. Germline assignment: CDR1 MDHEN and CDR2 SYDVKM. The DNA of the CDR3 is TGTGCCAGCAATGACCCCGGACTAGCGATGTACGAGCAGTACTTC. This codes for CASNDPGLAMYEQYF.

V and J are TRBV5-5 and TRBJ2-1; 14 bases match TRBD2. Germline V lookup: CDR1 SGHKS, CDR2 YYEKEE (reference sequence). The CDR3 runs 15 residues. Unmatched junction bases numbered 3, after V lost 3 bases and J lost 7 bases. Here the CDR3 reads CASSSGTSGGNEQFF. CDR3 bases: TGTGCCAGCAGCTCTGGGACTAGCGGGGGTAATGAGCAGTTCTTC. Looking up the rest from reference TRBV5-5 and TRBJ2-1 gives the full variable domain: DAGVTQSPTHLIKTRGQQVTLRCSPISGHKSVSWYQQVLGQGPQFIFQYYEKEERGRGNFPDRFSARQFPNYSSELNVNALLLGDSALYLCASSSGTSGGNEQFFGPGTRLTVL.

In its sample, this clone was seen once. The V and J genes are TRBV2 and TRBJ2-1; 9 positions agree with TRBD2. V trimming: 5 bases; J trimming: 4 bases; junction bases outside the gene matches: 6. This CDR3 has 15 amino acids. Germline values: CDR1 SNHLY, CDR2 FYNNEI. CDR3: CASSYSGSLYNEQFF. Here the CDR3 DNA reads TGTGCCAGCAGTTATAGCGGGAGCCTGTACAATGAGCAGTTCTTC.

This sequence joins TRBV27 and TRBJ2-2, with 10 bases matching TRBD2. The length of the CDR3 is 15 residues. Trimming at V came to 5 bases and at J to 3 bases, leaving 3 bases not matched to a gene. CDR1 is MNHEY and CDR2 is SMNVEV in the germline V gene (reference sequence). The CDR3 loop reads CASSGLAGDTGELFF. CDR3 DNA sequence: TGTGCCAGCAGTGGTCTAGCGGGAGACACCGGGGAGCTGTTTTTT.

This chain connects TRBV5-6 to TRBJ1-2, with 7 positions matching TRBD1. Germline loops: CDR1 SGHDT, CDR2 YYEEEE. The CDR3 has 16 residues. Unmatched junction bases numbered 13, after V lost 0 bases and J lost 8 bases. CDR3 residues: CASSLAARRGHEGYTF. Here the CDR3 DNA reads TGTGCCAGCAGCTTGGCCGCCCGGAGGGGGCACGAAGGCTACACCTTC. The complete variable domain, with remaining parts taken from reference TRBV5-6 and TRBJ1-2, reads DAGVTQSPTHLIKTRGQQVTLRCSPKSGHDTVSWYQQALGQGPQFIFQYYEEEERQRGNFPDRFSGHQFPNYSSELNVNALLLGDSALYLCASSLAARRGHEGYTFGSGTRLTVV.

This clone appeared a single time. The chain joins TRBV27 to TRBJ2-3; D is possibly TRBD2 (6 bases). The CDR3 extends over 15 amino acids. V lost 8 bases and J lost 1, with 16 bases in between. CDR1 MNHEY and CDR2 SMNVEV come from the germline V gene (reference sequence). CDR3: CASGYVAEGTDTQYF. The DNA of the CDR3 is TGTGCCAGCGGGTACGTAGCGGAGGGCACAGATACGCAGTATTTT.

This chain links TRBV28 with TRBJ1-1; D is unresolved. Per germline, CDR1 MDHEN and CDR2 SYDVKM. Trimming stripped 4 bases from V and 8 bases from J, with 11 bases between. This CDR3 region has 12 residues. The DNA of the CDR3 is TGTGCCAGCAGTTCTATCAGCTGGGAAGCTTTCTTT. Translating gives CASSSISWEAFF.

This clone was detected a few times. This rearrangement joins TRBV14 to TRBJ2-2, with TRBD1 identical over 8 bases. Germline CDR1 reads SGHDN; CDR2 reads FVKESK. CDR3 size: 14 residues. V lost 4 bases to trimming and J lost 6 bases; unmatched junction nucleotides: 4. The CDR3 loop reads CASSRRQGPGELFF. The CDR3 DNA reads TGTGCCAGCAGCCGACGACAGGGGCCCGGGGAGCTGTTTTTT.

CDR3 bases: TGTGCCAGTAGTAAAACAGGGGACTCCTACGAGCAGTACTTC. It is translated as CASSKTGDSYEQYF. The chain uses TRBV19 and TRBJ2-7; TRBD1 matches at 7 bases. Germline V CDR1 and CDR2: LNHDA, SQIVND (reference sequence). With 4 bases clipped from V and 0 bases from J, the junction kept 3 bases outside the gene matches. CDR3 length equals 14 residues.

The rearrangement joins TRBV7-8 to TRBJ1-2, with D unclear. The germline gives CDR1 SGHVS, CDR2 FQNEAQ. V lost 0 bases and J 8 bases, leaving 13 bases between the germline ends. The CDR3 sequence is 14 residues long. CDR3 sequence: CASSLAYDLRGYTF. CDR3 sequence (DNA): TGTGCCAGCAGCTTAGCCTATGACCTTAGAGGCTACACCTTC.

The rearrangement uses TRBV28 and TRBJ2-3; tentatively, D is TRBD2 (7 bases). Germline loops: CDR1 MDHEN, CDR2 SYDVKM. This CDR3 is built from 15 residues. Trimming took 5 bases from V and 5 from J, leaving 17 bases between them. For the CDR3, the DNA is TGTGCCAGCAGTGAGGGCGGGGGCCCAGGAGATACGCAGTATTTT. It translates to CASSEGGGPGDTQYF.

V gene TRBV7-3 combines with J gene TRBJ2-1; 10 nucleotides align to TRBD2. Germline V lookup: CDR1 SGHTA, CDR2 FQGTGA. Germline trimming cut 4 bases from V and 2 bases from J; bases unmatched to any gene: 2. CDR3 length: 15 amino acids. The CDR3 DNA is TGTGCCAGCAGCTCTAGCGGGAGAACCTACAATGAGCAGTTCTTC. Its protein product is CASSSSGRTYNEQFF.

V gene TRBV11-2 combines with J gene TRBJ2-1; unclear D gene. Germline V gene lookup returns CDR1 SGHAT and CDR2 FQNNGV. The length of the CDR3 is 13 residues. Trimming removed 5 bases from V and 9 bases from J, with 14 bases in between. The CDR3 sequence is CASSHPMTGEQFF. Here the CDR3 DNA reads TGTGCCAGCAGCCATCCCATGACGGGTGAGCAGTTCTTC.

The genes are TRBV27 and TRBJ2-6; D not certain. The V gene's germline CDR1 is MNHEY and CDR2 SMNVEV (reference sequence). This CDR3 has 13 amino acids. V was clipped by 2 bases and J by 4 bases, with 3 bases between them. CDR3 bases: TGTGCCAGCAGTTTACGAGGGGCCAACGTCCTGACTTTC. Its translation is CASSLRGANVLTF.

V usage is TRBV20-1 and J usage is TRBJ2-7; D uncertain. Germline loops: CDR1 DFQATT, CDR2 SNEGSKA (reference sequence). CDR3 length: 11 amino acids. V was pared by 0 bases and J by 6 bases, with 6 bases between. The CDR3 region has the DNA TGCAGTGCTAGAGACTATGCCGAGCAGTACTTC. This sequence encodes CSARDYAEQYF.

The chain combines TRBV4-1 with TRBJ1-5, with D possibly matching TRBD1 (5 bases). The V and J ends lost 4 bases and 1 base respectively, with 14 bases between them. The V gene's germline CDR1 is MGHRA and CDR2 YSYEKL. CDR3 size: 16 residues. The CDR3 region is CASSPSPRQSNQPQHF. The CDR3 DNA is TGCGCCAGCAGCCCGTCTCCCCGACAGAGCAATCAGCCCCAGCATTTT.

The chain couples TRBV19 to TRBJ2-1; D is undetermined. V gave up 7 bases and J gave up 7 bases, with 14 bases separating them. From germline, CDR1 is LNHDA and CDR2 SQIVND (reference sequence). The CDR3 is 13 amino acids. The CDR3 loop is CASNVGLGNEQFF. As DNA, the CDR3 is TGTGCCAGTAACGTCGGGCTGGGGAATGAGCAGTTCTTC.

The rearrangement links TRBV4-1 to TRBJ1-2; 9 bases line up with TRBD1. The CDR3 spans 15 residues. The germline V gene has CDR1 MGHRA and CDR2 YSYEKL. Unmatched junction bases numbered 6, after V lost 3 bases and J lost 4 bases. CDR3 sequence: CASSQGTGIIYGYTF. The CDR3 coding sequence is TGCGCCAGCAGCCAGGGGACAGGGATAATCTATGGCTACACCTTC.

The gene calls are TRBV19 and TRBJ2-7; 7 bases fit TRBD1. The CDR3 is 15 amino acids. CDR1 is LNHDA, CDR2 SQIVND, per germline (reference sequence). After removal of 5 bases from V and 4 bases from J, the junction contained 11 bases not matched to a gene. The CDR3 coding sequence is TGTGCCAGTAGTTGGGCCGGACAGGCCGTTTACGAGCAGTACTTC. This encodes CASSWAGQAVYEQYF. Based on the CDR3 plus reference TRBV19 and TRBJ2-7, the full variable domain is DGGITQSPKYLFRKEGQNVTLSCEQNLNHDAMYWYRQDPGQGLRLIYYSQIVNDFQKGDIAEGYSVSREKKESFPLTVTSAQKNPTAFYLCASSWAGQAVYEQYFGPGTRLTVT.

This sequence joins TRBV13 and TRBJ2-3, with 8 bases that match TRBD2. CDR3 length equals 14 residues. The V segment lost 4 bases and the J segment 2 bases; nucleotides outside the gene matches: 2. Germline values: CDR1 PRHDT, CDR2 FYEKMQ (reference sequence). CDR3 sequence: CASSSTSDTDTQYF. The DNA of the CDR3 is TGTGCCAGCAGCTCGACTAGCGACACAGATACGCAGTATTTT. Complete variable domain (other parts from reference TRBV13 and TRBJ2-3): AAGVIQSPRHLIKEKRETATLKCYPIPRHDTVYWYQQGPGQDPQFLISFYEKMQSDKGSIPDRFSAQQFSDYHSELNMSSLELGDSALYFCASSSTSDTDTQYFGPGTRLTVL.

The CDR3 is CAWSVVDRGNEQFF. In DNA, the CDR3 is TGTGCCTGGAGTGTAGTGGACAGGGGGAATGAGCAGTTCTTC. The V and J genes are TRBV30 and TRBJ2-1; 10 bases map to TRBD1. Trimming cost V 0 bases and J 7 bases; bases outside gene matches: 3. The CDR3 loop spans 14 amino acids. Germline loops: CDR1 GTSNPN, CDR2 SVGIG (reference sequence).

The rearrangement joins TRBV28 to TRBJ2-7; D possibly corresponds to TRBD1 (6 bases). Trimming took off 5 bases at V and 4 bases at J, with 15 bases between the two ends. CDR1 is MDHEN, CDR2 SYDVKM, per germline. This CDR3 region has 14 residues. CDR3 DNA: TGTGCCAGCAGTCCTCCCGAGGGGGTGTACGAGCAGTACTTC. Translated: CASSPPEGVYEQYF.

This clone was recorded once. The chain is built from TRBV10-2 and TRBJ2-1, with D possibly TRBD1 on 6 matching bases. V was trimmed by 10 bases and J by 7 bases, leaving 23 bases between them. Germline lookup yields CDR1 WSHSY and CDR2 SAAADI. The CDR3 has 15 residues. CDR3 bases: TGCGCCACCGGCCTTGGCAGGGGAGCCCTAAATGAGCAGTTCTTC. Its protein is CATGLGRGALNEQFF.

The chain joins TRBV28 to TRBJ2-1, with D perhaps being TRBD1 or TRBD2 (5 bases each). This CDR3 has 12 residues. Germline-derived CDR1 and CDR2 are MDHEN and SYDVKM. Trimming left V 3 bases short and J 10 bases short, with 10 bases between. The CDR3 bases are TGTGCCAGCAGTTTCGGGGCACAGGAGCAGTTCTTC. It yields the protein CASSFGAQEQFF.

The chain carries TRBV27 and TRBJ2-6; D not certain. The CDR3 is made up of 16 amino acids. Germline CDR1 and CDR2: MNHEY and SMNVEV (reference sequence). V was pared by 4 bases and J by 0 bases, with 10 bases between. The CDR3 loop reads CASSSPAVSGANVLTF. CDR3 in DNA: TGTGCCAGCAGTTCACCGGCCGTCTCTGGGGCCAACGTCCTGACTTTC.

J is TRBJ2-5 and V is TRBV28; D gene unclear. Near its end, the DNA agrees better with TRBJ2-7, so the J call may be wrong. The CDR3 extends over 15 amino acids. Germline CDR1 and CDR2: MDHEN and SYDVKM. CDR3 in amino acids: CASSLDSRVEDEQYF. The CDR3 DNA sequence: TGTGCCAGCAGTTTAGACTCCCGGGTGGAAGACGAGCAGTACTTC.